The 6 T cell receptor beta chains given below trace back to one sample, sequenced in a study of identical twins. A single record per CDR3 protein comes from TCRdb applying MiXCR to the 5' RACE reads. The repertoire has 200,000 to 250,000 distinct CDR3 sequences, less than 8% of them found once; the top ten carry about 1.8%. This same sample was also taken into another study, of yellow fever vaccine responses in identical twins.

The sequenced material came from memory (CD45RO+) T cells sorted from blood. The receptor set was obtained from a woman under 30 in good health.

This clonotype was detected a few times. The chain couples TRBV25-1 to TRBJ2-7; 7 bases agree with TRBD2. Germline CDR1 and CDR2: MGHDK and SYGVNS. There are 13 residues in the CDR3. Germline trimming cut 1 base from V and 5 bases from J; bases unmatched to any gene: 2. This chain's CDR3 is CASSEWGGDEQYF. The CDR3 DNA sequence: TGTGCCAGCAGTGAATGGGGGGGGGACGAGCAGTACTTC.

This clonotype was seen repeatedly, ten times or more. The gene calls are TRBV28 and TRBJ2-4; D perhaps matches TRBD1 (6 bases). The CDR3 has 13 residues. CDR1 and CDR2 (germline): MDHEN, SYDVKM. V shed 5 bases and J shed 3 bases, with 8 bases lying between them. CDR3 nucleotide sequence: TGTGCCAGCAGTCCGGACAGCAAAAACATTCAGTACTTC. Encoded protein: CASSPDSKNIQYF. The variable domain in full, with the rest retrieved from reference TRBV28 and TRBJ2-4, is DVKVTQSSRYLVKRTGEKVFLECVQDMDHENMFWYRQDPGLGLRLIYFSYDVKMKEKGDIPEGYSVSREKKERFSLILESASTNQTSMYLCASSPDSKNIQYFGAGTRLSVL.

This clonotype has only a few counts. The chain carries TRBV7-6 and TRBJ2-5; 10 bases map to TRBD2. The germline CDR1 and CDR2 sequences are SGHVS and FNYEAQ. This CDR3 has 16 residues. Trimming cost V 2 bases and J 1 base; bases outside gene matches: 4. CDR3: CASSLLPSGGQETQYF. Here the CDR3 DNA reads TGTGCCAGCAGCTTATTACCTAGCGGGGGCCAAGAGACCCAGTACTTC.

This chain links TRBV5-5 with TRBJ2-7, with D unresolved. Trimming shortened V by 0 bases and J by 2 bases, and 9 bases separated the two germline ends. Germline V gene data show CDR1 as SGHKS and CDR2 as YYEKEE (reference sequence). This CDR3 contains 14 residues. The CDR3 spells CASSLEAPTYEQYF. DNA of the CDR3: TGTGCCAGCAGCTTGGAGGCGCCAACCTACGAGCAGTACTTC.

This clonotype was recorded many times. The CDR3 sequence: CASSPDGDQPQHF. The CDR3 bases are TGCGCCAGCAGTCCGGACGGGGATCAGCCCCAGCATTTT. The genes are TRBV5-1 and TRBJ1-5; no clear D. Trimming shortened V by 5 bases and J by 5 bases, and 11 bases separated the two germline ends. Germline CDR1 reads SGHRS; CDR2 reads YFSETQ. The CDR3 is made up of 13 amino acids.

The CDR3 nucleotides read TGTGCCAGCAGCCCGCTGGGTGTGGGGGCGGGGAACACTGAAGCTTTCTTT. Translated: CASSPLGVGAGNTEAFF. The chain joins TRBV5-6 to TRBJ1-1; TRBD1 might be the D (6 bases). V was trimmed by 4 bases and J by 1 base, leaving 20 bases between them. Germline V lookup: CDR1 SGHDT, CDR2 YYEEEE. The CDR3 runs to 17 residues.